The 8 T cell receptor beta chains listed next were all sequenced from one sample in a study of blood T cell repertoires in COVID-19. Some clones are missing from TCRdb's copy, which holds only in-frame ones; the method was immunoSEQ multiplex PCR. The sample carries more than 95,000 clones, just over 90% recorded once. What was sequenced was peripheral blood. The receptors were gathered from a man in his fifties or sixties with acute or convalescent COVID-19.

The rearrangement uses TRBV3-1 (or the pseudogene TRBV3-2) and TRBJ1-6; TRBD1 is a possible D gene (6 bases). Germline CDR1 and CDR2: LGHDT and YNNKEL (reference sequence). The CDR3 extends over 12 amino acids. V lost 3 bases and J lost 12, with 9 bases in between. The CDR3 spells CASSQKGVPLHF. The CDR3 region has the DNA TGTGCCAGCAGCCAGAAGGGGGTACCCCTCCACTTT.

CDR3 sequence (DNA): TGTGCCAGCAGTGAGAGGCGGGTTGGAACCGGGGAGCTGTTTTTT. This sequence encodes CASSERRVGTGELFF. V is TRBV6-1 and J is TRBJ2-2; D may be TRBD2 (5 bases). The V end was cut by 3 bases, the J end by 5 bases, with 13 bases between. CDR1 is MNHNS and CDR2 is SASEGT in the germline V gene. The CDR3 runs to 15 residues.

The DNA of the CDR3 is TGTGCCAGCTCCGACGGGGGGGCCGCCGGCACTGAAGCTTTCTTT. As protein: CASSDGGAAGTEAFF. V usage is TRBV6-5 and J usage is TRBJ1-1; D is possibly TRBD1 (6 bases). Trimming cost V 8 bases and J 4 bases, with 20 bases left between them. Germline V gene sequence: CDR1 MNHEY, CDR2 SVGAGI. The CDR3 covers 15 residues.

This clone was counted a single time. The chain employs TRBV12-3 or TRBV12-4 and TRBJ1-2; D may be TRBD1 (6 bases). Trimming pared 1 base from V and 14 bases from J, leaving 11 bases between. The CDR3 extends over 11 amino acids. DNA for the CDR3: TGTGCCAGCAGTTTAGGACAGGACAAAACCTTC. It translates to CASSLGQDKTF.

This clone was seen once. This chain links TRBV5-1 with TRBJ1-5; no definite D call. Trimming took off 2 bases at V and 4 bases at J, with 7 bases between the two ends. The CDR3 is 13 residues long. CDR1 and CDR2 (germline): SGHRS, YFSETQ. CDR3 loop: CASSLQINQPQHF. DNA of the CDR3: TGCGCCAGCAGCTTACAGATAAATCAGCCCCAGCATTTT.

J is TRBJ1-1 and V is TRBV7-2; weak D call: TRBD1 (6 bases). CDR1 SGHTA and CDR2 FQGNSA come from the germline V gene. Trimming shortened V by 2 bases and J by 0 bases, and 7 bases separated the two germline ends. This CDR3 has 14 amino acids. Here the CDR3 reads CASSLNRVNTEAFF. The CDR3 DNA is TGTGCCAGCAGCTTAAACAGGGTGAACACTGAAGCTTTCTTT.

This chain links TRBV18 with TRBJ2-2; 7 bases are shared with TRBD1. The V gene's germline CDR1 is KGHSH and CDR2 LQKENI. Trimming at V came to 5 bases and at J to 0 bases, leaving 9 bases not matched to a gene. The CDR3 is 17 residues long. As DNA, the CDR3 is TGTGCCAGCTCAACCAGGACAGGAGCGACGAACACCGGGGAGCTGTTTTTT. The encoded protein is CASSTRTGATNTGELFF.

This rearrangement joins TRBV29-1 to TRBJ1-1, with D perhaps TRBD1 (5 bases). Germline-derived CDR1 and CDR2 are SQVTM and ANQGSEA. V shed 5 bases and J shed 1 base, with 17 bases lying between them. The CDR3 sequence is 15 residues long. DNA of the CDR3: TGCAGCGTTCGGACAAGGCTTGACCCGAACACTGAAGCTTTCTTT. It specifies CSVRTRLDPNTEAFF.